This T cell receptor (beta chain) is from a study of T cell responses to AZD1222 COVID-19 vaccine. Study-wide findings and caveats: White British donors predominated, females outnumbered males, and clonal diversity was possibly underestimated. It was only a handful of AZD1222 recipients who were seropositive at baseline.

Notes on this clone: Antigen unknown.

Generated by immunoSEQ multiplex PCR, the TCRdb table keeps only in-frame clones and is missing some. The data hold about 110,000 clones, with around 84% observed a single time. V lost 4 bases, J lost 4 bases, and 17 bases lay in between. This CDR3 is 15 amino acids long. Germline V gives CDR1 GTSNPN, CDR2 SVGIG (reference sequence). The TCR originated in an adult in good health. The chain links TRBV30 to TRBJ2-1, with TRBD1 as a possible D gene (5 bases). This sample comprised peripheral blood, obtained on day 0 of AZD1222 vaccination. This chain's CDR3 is CAWTRPSRTYNEQFF. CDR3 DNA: TGTGCCTGGACTAGGCCCTCCAGGACATACAATGAGCAGTTCTTC.